This T cell receptor (beta chain) emerged from a study of blood T cells in healthy people across ages (dated by TCRdb to about 2015). With regard to the full study: In model experiments, template switching captured roughly one uniquely barcoded TCR beta cDNA molecule for every two T cells. For two donors (one aged 18 to 29 and one aged 80 or older), the study analyzed two additional independent replicas of 1 million unique cDNA reads from the same blood draw. To avoid experimental bias, donors of different ages were randomly spread across the sequencing lanes. To track age-related changes in TCR beta repertoire diversity, the study relied on deep sequencing normalized with unique cDNA molecular identifiers. Four age groups were formed from the donors: young (average roughly 16 years), middle-aged (just under 40), aged (62) and long-lived (82).

Points on this clonotype: What this receptor recognizes is not known. No base quality information exists; no much larger clone differs at one position.

Results the study describes overall, beyond this receptor: Because profiling used bulk unsorted PBMCs, naive and antigen-experienced compartments could not be compared conclusively. Total diversity estimates from one million sequenced T cells were considered lower bounds and underestimates. The long-lived group showed more naive CD4+ T cells, fewer expanded clones and increased TCR diversity than the aged group, suggesting age selection. Because the CMV infection status of the donors was unknown, age-related changes in expanded clonotypes may potentially have been confounded. Observed TCR beta diversity correlated strongly with the percentage of naive T cells measured by flow cytometry. As age increased, observed TCR beta diversity per million T cells dropped in a roughly linear way, and a significant reduction was already evident by age 40.

Library generation was performed with 5' RACE. Sequencer: Illumina HiSeq 2500. A second PCR of about 6 to 11 cycles was run with a J-beta primer mix and a sample-barcoded 5' primer. A template-switch 5' adaptor carrying 12 random nucleotides introduced a unique molecular identifier onto each TCR beta cDNA molecule. Each sample yielded at least 3 million CDR3-containing paired-end reads. First-strand cDNA synthesis was performed from all RNA using the Mint cDNA synthesis kit, with priming by a TRBC-specific oligonucleotide. All cDNA was treated with uracil-DNA glycosylase and then went through a first 18-cycle PCR with the universal primers M1SS and BC2_uni_R. The paper's processing steps were these. Each sample was normalized by randomly selecting 1 million high-quality reads, each carrying a distinct molecular identifier. Reads with shared molecular identifiers were discarded instead of being binned into consensus sequences. MiTCR, run with a Q25 quality threshold and the strictest error-elimination algorithm, handled CDR3 identification, clonotype clustering and error correction. A nonparametric unseen species model with Euler transformation was used to estimate a lower bound on total TCR beta diversity. TCRdb took the public reads, trimmed them with fastp at Q25, ran MiXCR for clone calling and kept in-frame beta chains. A single entry per CDR3 protein holds the most common genes and DNA from its merged rows. TCRdb's processing, not the authors' own work, is the source of the V and J calls. The sample table records 1.5 million to 2 million distinct CDR3 sequences; around 35% of these occur just once. The leading ten clones occupy 10% to 12% of the sample.

CDR1 and CDR2, per the germline V gene (reference sequence), are MNHEY and SMNVEV. The V and J ends are trimmed by 5 bases and 7 bases, leaving 12 bases between them. Taken from cysteine to phenylalanine, the CDR3 has 12 residues. The entry retains the CDR3 DNA only, 36 bases that are in frame from base 1. Donors were around 37 systemically healthy Caucasian individuals from Russia aged 6 to 90 years. Approximately 9.7 milliliters of peripheral blood were drawn from each donor into EDTA-treated Vacutainer tubes. PBMCs were isolated by Ficoll-Paque density-gradient centrifugation, with at least 6 million obtained per sample. Trizol reagent was used to extract total RNA from PBMCs, with at least 5.5 micrograms per sample. For every donor, flow cytometry on a PBMC aliquot measured the percentage of naive CD45RAhigh/CD27high T cells.

This sequence originates from a young woman in good health. Sequenced sample: blood. The chain joins TRBV27 to TRBJ2-7, with the D gene not confidently named. The encoded CDR3 is CASSALNNEQYF. Here is the DNA: TGTGCCAGCAGTGCGCTGAATAATGAGCAGTACTTC.